Below, one T cell receptor beta chain is given with its context. This clone came up once. Its antigen specificity is not known. No much larger clonotype is one base removed from it; base qualities were not supplied. Enrolling through a virtual design, the prospective study's participants ranged in age from roughly 18 to 89 years and lived across 24 United States geographic areas. Cohort assignment in the prospective study relied on participant-reported clinical history from a screening survey and a study questionnaire. Each participant in the prospective study had whole blood, serum and a nasopharyngeal or oropharyngeal swab collected by mobile phlebotomists. Prospective study participants could optionally give additional blood draws and questionnaires over an approximately two-month period. Before DNA extraction, prospective study blood samples were shipped either frozen or at room temperature. CDR1 and CDR2 were assigned from the germline V gene (reference sequence) as LGHDT and YNNKEL. From V the trimming removes 2 bases and from J it removes 6 bases, while the gene matches leave 10 bases of the junction unaccounted for. From cysteine to phenylalanine, the CDR3 is 17 amino acids long. CDR3 DNA only is kept here, 51 bases in frame from base 1.

The sample comes from a study of blood T cell repertoires in COVID-19 (dated by TCRdb to 2019 to 2021). Turning to the overall study: Samples covering the acute and convalescent phases of COVID-19 were provided by collaborators in the United States, Italy and Spain. The prospective study material was composed of cDNA or gDNA derived from T cells, B-cell-depleted T cells, or PBMCs. The dataset comprised deeply sampled blood TCRbeta repertoires from subjects exposed to, actively infected with, or recovered from COVID-19. The repertoires were made available in a free public database intended to serve as a resource for research on the immune response to SARS-CoV-2. Samples were obtained from the ongoing ImmuneRACE study (first 160 participants) and from 950 to 1,500 subjects provided by 6 global collaborators. A de-identified subject ID, COVID-19 status, age in years and sex were almost always included in the sample metadata. Where available, HLA class I and class II types were obtained from metadata supplied by the sample provider rather than from assay-based typing.

TCRbeta CDR3 regions were amplified from genomic DNA using the immunoSEQ Assay, a bias-controlled multiplex PCR. Concerning the study's data processing: Within the assay, amplification of reference gene primers was used to estimate how many nucleated cells each sample contained. To quantify the absolute abundance of each unique TCRbeta CDR3 rearrangement, sequence reads were collapsed and filtered. For each sample, productive Simpson clonality was calculated as the square root of Simpson's diversity index over productive rearrangements. The table was pulled from immuneACCESS by TCRdb, which kept in-frame rearrangements only. Such tables lose some clones; where checked, under half of the loss comes from unresolved V genes, and the rest has no known cause. V, J and clone size are taken as reported in that table, and D and trimming were inferred from the DNA itself. The sample table holds fewer than 450,000 clones, of which approximately 88% were seen once. Roughly 2% of the sample goes to the ten largest clones.

Study-level results and caveats: The quantity of clinical and demographic metadata differed by source and by participant and was supplied without curation.

The source is a middle-aged woman with acute COVID-19. The receptor chain draws on TRBV3-1 (or the pseudogene TRBV3-2) and TRBJ1-4; 9 bases in the middle match TRBD1. Sequencing used PBMCs or T cells enriched from blood (not recorded which). In nucleotide form, the sequence is TGTGCCAGCAGCCAATTATCAACCGGGACAGGGCATGAAAAACTGTTTTTT. The resulting protein is CASSQLSTGTGHEKLFF.